Described below is a single TCR beta chain sequence and its context. Its antigen is not known. CDR3 length equals 13 residues. TCRdb reanalyzed the 5' RACE reads and collapses them to one entry per CDR3 protein, without DNA. The data show fewer than 400,000 distinct CDR3 sequences, and the top ten clones hold around 5.2%. The data originate from a study of T cells expressing NK-cell markers. On the study more broadly: TCR beta repertoires came from sorted CD3+CD56+NKG2C+, CD3+CD56+NKG2C- and CD3+CD56-NKG2C+ T cells. HCMV seropositivity characterized most of the eight sequenced donors, and seronegativity one.

Study findings and constraints: Dominance of the CD3+CD56-NKG2C+ fraction by these clonotypes also held in a few donors.

The sample taken for sequencing was blood T cells: a sorted CD56 or NKG2C T cell subset, CD4+ or CD8+ T cells, or bulk PBMC T cells (not recorded which). The genes are TRBV12-3 or TRBV12-4 and TRBJ2-7; with no DNA, the TCRdb D assignment of TRBD2 cannot be verified. The sequence derives from a man aged 18 to 69 in good health. The CDR3: CASKVGGGYEQYF.